This T cell receptor (beta chain) was identified in a study of response to subunit inactivated influenza vaccine. Findings and caveats of the study: A suggestion made by the authors is that each seasonal influenza vaccination recruits few new T cells.

The CDR3 has 15 residues. TCRdb re-derived calls from the RT-PCR reads in MiXCR, one entry per CDR3 protein. In the table there are some 800,000 distinct CDR3 sequences, over 20% of which are singletons. In regard to this clonotype: No antigen is known for it.

The receptor was derived from a man aged 50-59 years who received an inactivated influenza vaccine. This rearrangement joins TRBV3-2 to TRBJ2-7; the table's D gene call, TRBD2, was not cross checked with the DNA. TRBV3-2 is a pseudogene. This sample comprised PBMCs from blood, obtained more than 4 days after vaccination. CDR3 nucleotide sequence: TGTGCCAGCACCAAGGAGGTCCCTTGGACCTACGAGCAGTACTTC. This codes for CASTKEVPWTYEQYF.